This T cell receptor beta chain was identified during a study of blood T cell repertoires in COVID-19. Across the whole study: Some COVID-19 samples were acute and others convalescent; all came from the United States, Italy and Spain. The analysed material was cDNA or gDNA that came from T cells, B-cell-depleted T cells, or PBMCs.

The V and J ends lost 1 base and 2 bases, in that order; junction bases with no gene match: 8. Germline V lookup: CDR1 SGHTA, CDR2 FQGNSA. The CDR3 runs 16 residues. In the authors' methods: Reference gene primer amplification in the assay estimated nucleated cell counts. Profiled with immunoSEQ multiplex PCR; TCRdb holds only in-frame clones, not every one. Clone size and V and J calls were adopted from that table, with D and trimming inferred from the DNA. The sample consists of 15,000 or so clones, roughly 89% of them appearing once. This chain joins TRBV7-2 and TRBJ2-7; TRBD1 agrees at 7 bases. Sequencing was carried out using peripheral blood. The clonotype originates from a woman between 65 and 79 years old in a cohort sampled during active or convalescent COVID-19. CDR3 bases: TGTGCCAGCAGCTTAGGCGCCGGGACAGCCACCTACGAGCAGTACTTC. Translating it yields CASSLGAGTATYEQYF.